These 7 T cell receptor beta chains originate from one sample sequenced in a study of early T cells in non-severe SARS-CoV-2 infection. TCRdb reprocessed the 5' RACE reads via MiXCR and lists one record per CDR3 protein. The sample lists some 27,000 distinct CDR3 sequences, roughly 5.1% occurring once. Sequenced: whole blood. These TCRs come from an adult who was a healthcare worker with PCR-confirmed SARS-CoV-2 infection or an uninfected control (not recorded which).

This clonotype occurred many times. This chain links TRBV7-2 with TRBJ2-1; no clear D. In germline, CDR1 is SGHTA, CDR2 FQGNSA. This CDR3 region has 12 residues. Trimming cost V 3 bases and J 4 bases, with 4 bases left between them. CDR3 amino acids: CASSFSYNEQFF. In DNA form, the CDR3 reads TGTGCCAGCAGCTTTAGTTACAATGAGCAGTTCTTC.

This clonotype was counted a few times. The V call is TRBV5-4, the J call TRBJ2-2; tentatively, D is TRBD1 or TRBD2 (6 bases each). V dropped 4 bases and J dropped 7 bases, with 17 bases sitting between them. Germline V gives CDR1 SGHNT, CDR2 YYREEE (reference sequence). This CDR3 contains 15 residues. CDR3: CASSAGHFEDGELFF. The CDR3 coding sequence is TGTGCCAGCAGCGCGGGACACTTCGAGGACGGGGAGCTGTTTTTT. The variable domain in full, with the rest retrieved from reference TRBV5-4 and TRBJ2-2, is ETGVTQSPTHLIKTRGQQVTLRCSSQSGHNTVSWYQQALGQGPQFIFQYYREEENGRGNFPPRFSGLQFPNYSSELNVNALELDDSALYLCASSAGHFEDGELFFGEGSRLTVL.

This clonotype was seen more than once but under ten times. CDR3 nucleotide sequence: TGTGCCAGCAGCTTAAAGTGGGGGACCCAGTACTTC. Translating it yields CASSLKWGTQYF. The rearrangement joins TRBV7-8 to TRBJ2-5; no clear D. There are 12 residues in the CDR3. V lost 2 bases and J lost 7, with 8 bases in between. Germline assignment: CDR1 SGHVS and CDR2 FQNEAQ.

In this sample, this clonotype turned up many times. This chain uses TRBV29-1 with TRBJ2-3, with 11 nucleotides matching TRBD1. This CDR3 is built from 15 residues. Germline CDR1 and CDR2: SQVTM and ANQGSEA. The ends lost 6 bases at V and 2 bases at J; junction bases unmatched: 7. The CDR3 protein is CSVEGGQGATDTQYF. The CDR3 nucleotides read TGCAGCGTCGAGGGTGGACAGGGGGCCACAGATACGCAGTATTTT.

The table lists this clonotype with many counts. This chain links TRBV7-8 with TRBJ2-2, with D unresolved. CDR1 is SGHVS, CDR2 FQNEAQ, per germline. This CDR3 has 15 residues. Trimming took 1 base from V and 1 from J, leaving 7 bases between them. CDR3 loop: CASSLVAGNTGELFF. In DNA, the CDR3 is TGTGCCAGCAGCTTAGTGGCAGGGAACACCGGGGAGCTGTTTTTT.

This clonotype was recorded many times. The V call is TRBV10-1, the J call TRBJ2-7; 7 nucleotides match TRBD2. The junction had 6 bases not matched to a gene; V was cut back by 4 bases and J by 0 bases. The CDR3 covers 15 residues. Per germline, CDR1 WNHNN and CDR2 SYGVQD (reference sequence). The CDR3 is CASSAGSGPSYEQYF. For the CDR3, the DNA is TGCGCCAGCAGTGCGGGTAGCGGGCCCTCCTACGAGCAGTACTTC.

In its sample, this clonotype was seen many times. The CDR3 protein is CSVRTGFNSPLHF. As DNA, the CDR3 is TGCAGCGTCCGGACAGGGTTTAATTCACCCCTCCACTTT. The chain couples TRBV29-1 to TRBJ1-6; the match to TRBD1 covers 8 bases. This CDR3 is built from 13 residues. V lost 6 bases to trimming and J lost 6 bases; unmatched junction nucleotides: 4. CDR1 is SQVTM, CDR2 ANQGSEA, per germline.